These 5 T cell receptor beta chains were sequenced from one sample in a study of shared clonotypes between healthy human individuals. TCRdb keeps only in-frame clones here, not all; method: immunoSEQ multiplex PCR. The data hold 2.3 million or so clones, with just over 90% observed a single time. Sequencing was done on a sample of naive CD4+ T cells from PBMCs. Stated subset: CD45RA+ positively selected. Receptor source: a young man in good health. Some clones in this sample may be carry-over from other donors' samples.

This chain joins TRBV2 and TRBJ2-5, with unresolved D. CDR3 length: 15 residues. The V and J ends lost 8 bases and 5 bases respectively, with 21 bases between them. From germline, CDR1 is SNHLY and CDR2 FYNNEI. The chain's CDR3 is CASRPNPTAGETQYF. CDR3 sequence (DNA): TGTGCCAGCCGGCCAAACCCGACCGCCGGGGAGACCCAGTACTTC.

V and J are TRBV11-3 and TRBJ2-1, with D possibly matching TRBD1 (6 bases). Germline CDR1 and CDR2: SGHNT and YENEEA. Deletions cut 5 bases from V and 9 bases from J, with 20 bases between. There are 15 residues in the CDR3. The CDR3 protein is CASSGGNRDRGEQFF. The DNA for the CDR3 is TGTGCCAGCAGCGGCGGCAACAGGGATCGAGGTGAGCAGTTCTTC.

This chain joins TRBV5-1 and TRBJ2-1, with 13 bases that match TRBD2. Per germline, CDR1 SGHRS and CDR2 YFSETQ. The trim removed 5 bases at V and 0 bases at J, leaving 8 bases unmatched. The CDR3 covers 18 residues. CDR3 sequence reads: CASSGTSGIMSSYNEQFF. In nucleotides, the CDR3 is TGCGCCAGCAGTGGGACTAGCGGGATAATGAGCTCCTACAATGAGCAGTTCTTC. The full variable domain, rest sourced from reference TRBV5-1 and TRBJ2-1, is KAGVTQTPRYLIKTRGQQVTLSCSPISGHRSVSWYQQTPGQGLQFLFEYFSETQRNKGNFPGRFSGRQFSNSRSEMNVSTLELGDSALYLCASSGTSGIMSSYNEQFFGPGTRLTVL.

V gene TRBV6-6 combines with J gene TRBJ2-7, with TRBD2 matching 9 bases. The CDR3 is 14 residues long. Germline values: CDR1 MNHNY, CDR2 SVGAGI (reference sequence). V gave up 8 bases and J gave up 4 bases; unmatched junction bases: 9. CDR3 nucleotides: TGTGCCAGCGGGGCGGGAGGGCCGAGGTACGAGCAGTACTTC. Translated: CASGAGGPRYEQYF.

The rearrangement uses TRBV4-1 and TRBJ2-7, with D unresolved. This CDR3 has 13 amino acids. Trimming left V 0 bases short and J 5 bases short, with 8 bases between. Looked up from germline, CDR1 is MGHRA and CDR2 is YSYEKL. CDR3 residues: CASSQDPYDEQYF. CDR3 sequence (DNA): TGCGCCAGCAGCCAAGACCCTTATGACGAGCAGTACTTC.